This entry describes one TCR beta chain. CDR3 size: 17 residues. Germline-derived CDR1 and CDR2 are SGHRS and YFSETQ. The V and J ends lost 4 bases and 0 bases, in that order; junction bases with no gene match: 10. TCRdb's copy holds only in-frame clones and misses some; the assay was immunoSEQ multiplex PCR. The sample has around 47,000 clones; 87% are singletons. This sample is part of a study of blood T cell repertoires in COVID-19. For the study at large: T cells, B-cell-depleted T cells, or PBMCs supplied cDNA or gDNA.

The Seattle patients joined while their infection was active and were tracked longitudinally afterward. The sequencing sample was made of peripheral blood. The chain couples TRBV5-1 to TRBJ2-1, with TRBD2 identical over 7 bases. This clonotype was sampled from a man aged 35 to 55 with COVID-19, enrolled during active disease. CDR3 nucleotide sequence: TGCGCCAGCAGCCCGGGACTAACGGGACCCTCCTACAATGAGCAGTTCTTC. The encoded protein is CASSPGLTGPSYNEQFF. Full variable domain (rest looked up from reference TRBV5-1 and TRBJ2-1): KAGVTQTPRYLIKTRGQQVTLSCSPISGHRSVSWYQQTPGQGLQFLFEYFSETQRNKGNFPGRFSGRQFSNSRSEMNVSTLELGDSALYLCASSPGLTGPSYNEQFFGPGTRLTVL.